These T cell receptor beta chains were read from a single sample in a study of blood T cell repertoires in COVID-19. Clones were sequenced by immunoSEQ multiplex PCR, and TCRdb holds only the in-frame ones, with some missing. The sample includes more than 150,000 clones, about 86% of them seen just once. Material for sequencing was peripheral blood. Receptors were obtained from a man aged 25-45 years with active or convalescent COVID-19. CDR3s include the opening cysteine and the closing phenylalanine or tryptophan. The order of the fields is J gene, clone size, V gene, D gene, CDR3 protein, CDR3 DNA. A D gene is named only where the DNA matches it firmly. Not all rows give a size; the values are once, few, many and, for expanded clones, a class.

>TRBJ1-2|-|TRBV2|TRBD1
CASSEIGQGAFGYTF
TGTGCCAGCAGTGAAATCGGACAGGGGGCGTTTGGCTACACCTTC
>TRBJ2-1|few|TRBV7-2|-
CASSSQGPPSEQFF
TGTGCCAGCAGCTCCCAGGGGCCCCCCAGTGAGCAGTTCTTC
>TRBJ1-1|-|TRBV3-1/TRBV3-2|TRBD1
CASSARQGSGAFF
TGTGCCAGCAGCGCCCGACAGGGTTCGGGAGCTTTCTTT
>TRBJ1-2|-|TRBV6-5|-
CASSLDRNSRGYTF
TGTGCCAGCAGTTTAGACAGAAATAGTAGGGGCTACACCTTC
>TRBJ2-5|-|TRBV9|TRBD2
CASSVGAGAQETQYF
TGTGCCAGCAGCGTAGGGGCGGGAGCACAAGAGACCCAGTACTTC
>TRBJ2-1|-|TRBV28|-
CASSPREWGGLYNEQFF
TGTGCCAGCAGTCCCCGGGAGTGGGGGGGCCTTTACAATGAGCAGTTCTTC
>TRBJ1-1|-|TRBV19|-
CASRGRQVNTEAFF
TGTGCCAGTAGGGGGAGACAGGTGAACACTGAAGCTTTCTTT
>TRBJ2-5|-|TRBV18|-
CASSPDSQETQYF
TGTGCCAGCTCACCGGACAGCCAAGAGACCCAGTACTTC
>TRBJ1-2|-|TRBV5-4|-
CASSLVPGSNYGYTF
TGTGCCAGCAGCTTGGTCCCAGGGTCTAACTATGGCTACACCTTC
>TRBJ1-5|-|TRBV10-3|TRBD1
CAISWDSDQPQHF
TGTGCCATCAGTTGGGACAGTGACCAGCCCCAGCATTTT
>TRBJ1-5|-|TRBV20-1|-
CSASLGGGQPQHF
TGCAGTGCTAGTTTGGGGGGGGGTCAGCCCCAGCATTTT
>TRBJ2-5|-|TRBV5-1|TRBD1
CASRQGANQETQYF
TGCGCCAGCCGACAGGGGGCAAACCAAGAGACCCAGTACTTC
>TRBJ2-7|-|TRBV19|TRBD1
CASSRSPGGSAYEQYF
TGTGCCAGTAGTAGGTCCCCAGGGGGCAGTGCCTACGAGCAGTACTTC
>TRBJ2-1|-|TRBV4-1|-
CASSPFSPLPGNNEQFF
TGCGCCAGCAGCCCCTTCTCCCCCTTGCCAGGGAACAATGAGCAGTTCTTC
>TRBJ1-1|-|TRBV24-1|-
CATRLTEGGAFF
TGTGCCACCAGATTAACAGAGGGAGGAGCTTTCTTT
>TRBJ1-2|-|TRBV18|-
CASSPGATENYGYTF
TGTGCCAGCTCACCAGGAGCTACGGAGAACTATGGCTACACCTTC
>TRBJ2-5|-|TRBV7-2|TRBD1
CASSLGTGYQETQYF
TGTGCCAGCAGCTTAGGGACAGGGTACCAAGAGACCCAGTACTTC
>TRBJ1-2|-|TRBV5-4|-
CASSLGPSGYGYTF
TGTGCCAGCAGCTTGGGCCCGAGCGGCTATGGCTACACCTTC
>TRBJ2-3|-|TRBV27|-
CASSRRSTDTQYF
TGTGCCAGCAGTCGCAGAAGCACAGATACGCAGTATTTT
>TRBJ2-2|many|TRBV6-5|-
CASRTRVFAGELFF
TGTGCCAGCAGAACCAGGGTATTCGCCGGGGAGCTGTTTTTT
>TRBJ1-3|-|TRBV4-1|-
CASSPPDGGRSGNTIYF
TGCGCCAGCAGCCCGCCCGACGGAGGGCGCTCTGGAAACACCATATATTTT
>TRBJ1-2|-|TRBV5-1|TRBD1
CASSSGQGAYGYTF
TGCGCCAGCAGCTCGGGACAGGGGGCCTATGGCTACACCTTC
>TRBJ2-3|-|TRBV4-1|TRBD1
CASRDSPPDTQYF
TGCGCCAGCCGGGACAGTCCGCCAGATACGCAGTATTTT
>TRBJ2-3|-|TRBV7-9|TRBD1
CASSLQAGGADTQYF
TGTGCCAGCAGCTTACAGGCAGGGGGCGCGGATACGCAGTATTTT
>TRBJ1-1|-|TRBV7-9|TRBD1
CASRMTGGNTEAFF
TGTGCCAGCAGGATGACAGGGGGCAACACTGAAGCTTTCTTT
>TRBJ2-3|-|TRBV30|-
CAWSVLVTQYF
TGTGCCTGGAGTGTACTAGTTACGCAGTATTTT
>TRBJ1-1|-|TRBV4-3|-
CASSQDTWTANTEAFF
TGCGCCAGCAGCCAAGATACGTGGACAGCGAACACTGAAGCTTTCTTT
>TRBJ2-1|once|TRBV7-2|TRBD1
CASSWRTGGAEAFF
TGTGCCAGCAGCTGGAGAACAGGGGGCGCGGAGGCTTTCTTC
>TRBJ2-1|few|TRBV11-2|TRBD2
CASSRLAGVIYNEQFF
TGTGCCAGCAGCCGACTAGCGGGGGTAATATACAATGAGCAGTTCTTC